Presented here are 30 T cell receptor beta chains from one specimen sequenced in a study of cytomegalovirus exposure and HLA in healthy donors. The protocol was immunoSEQ multiplex PCR, while the TCRdb copy is restricted to in-frame clones and leaves out a portion. The data contain 150,000 to 250,000 clones, around 83% of them singletons. Sequencing used PBMCs. The receptors were sampled from a woman in her twenties or thirties in good health and CMV-seropositive.

The V gene is TRBV18, the J gene TRBJ1-1; a possible D gene is TRBD1 (6 bases). The CDR3 runs 14 residues. V was cut by 2 bases and J by 1 base, with 8 bases left in between. Germline values: CDR1 KGHSH, CDR2 LQKENI. CDR3 protein: CASSPTGRNTEAFF. In DNA form, the CDR3 reads TGTGCCAGCTCACCAACAGGGAGGAACACTGAAGCTTTCTTT.

The rearrangement joins TRBV18 to TRBJ2-1; 7 nucleotides line up with TRBD2. CDR1 and CDR2 (germline): KGHSH, LQKENI. V was pared by 4 bases and J by 7 bases, with 13 bases of the junction left unmatched. CDR3 length: 16 amino acids. The CDR3 loop reads CASSRRAGEGWNEQFF. The CDR3, as DNA: TGTGCCAGCTCACGCCGGGCGGGAGAAGGATGGAATGAGCAGTTCTTC.

The chain recombines TRBV2 with TRBJ2-7; TRBD2 agrees at 15 bases. Germline assignment: CDR1 SNHLY and CDR2 FYNNEI. V shed 6 bases and J 11 bases; nucleotides not matched to a gene: 11. The CDR3 runs to 15 residues. CDR3 residues: CASSPGLAGGREKYF. CDR3 sequence (DNA): TGTGCCAGCAGCCCCGGACTAGCGGGGGGGAGGGAGAAGTACTTC.

The V call is TRBV27, the J call TRBJ1-3; D not resolved. V was shortened by 5 bases and J by 0 bases, with 8 bases between the two germline ends. The CDR3 loop spans 14 amino acids. Germline CDR1 and CDR2: MNHEY and SMNVEV (reference sequence). For the CDR3, the DNA is TGTGCCAGCAGTCCCGTCAGCTCTGGAAACACCATATATTTT. As protein: CASSPVSSGNTIYF.

The CDR3 bases are TGTGCCAGCAGCTTAGTAGCGGAGGGAACCTACGAGCAGTACTTC. Translated, it gives CASSLVAEGTYEQYF. V and J are TRBV7-2 and TRBJ2-7, with a possible D match to TRBD2 (6 bases). Germline lookup yields CDR1 SGHTA and CDR2 FQGNSA. The germline V and J ends were trimmed by 1 base and 2 bases, with 12 bases remaining between them. CDR3 size: 15 residues.

The genes are TRBV6-1 and TRBJ2-1, with D tentatively TRBD2 (5 bases). The CDR3 totals 15 residues. The ends were cut back, 2 bases at V and 7 bases at J, with 15 bases in the middle. Looked up from germline, CDR1 is MNHNS and CDR2 is SASEGT. CDR3 bases: TGTGCCAGCAGTGAAATCTGGTCTAGCCCAAATGAGCAGTTCTTC. Protein product: CASSEIWSSPNEQFF.

This chain links TRBV7-2 with TRBJ1-2; D is undetermined. This CDR3 has 14 residues. V lost 2 bases, J lost 2 bases, and 9 bases lay in between. The germline V gene encodes CDR1 SGHTA and CDR2 FQGNSA. CDR3 DNA: TGTGCCAGCAGCTTATTCGGGATGAACTATGGCTACACCTTC. This sequence encodes CASSLFGMNYGYTF.

The V gene is TRBV29-1, the J gene TRBJ1-5, with D perhaps matching TRBD1 (6 bases). CDR3 size: 13 residues. V gave up 4 bases and J gave up 4 bases, with 11 bases separating them. The germline CDR1 and CDR2 sequences are SQVTM and ANQGSEA. The CDR3: CSVVQGGNQPQHF. CDR3 coding DNA: TGCAGCGTTGTACAGGGTGGGAATCAGCCCCAGCATTTT.

The chain couples TRBV5-6 to TRBJ1-4, with no clear D. Germline loops: CDR1 SGHDT, CDR2 YYEEEE. This CDR3 is built from 11 residues. Between the trimmed V and J ends, which lost 4 bases and 11 bases, there was a span of 9 bases. Here the CDR3 DNA reads TGTGCCAGCAGCGTCCAAGAGAAACTGTTTTTT. It yields the protein CASSVQEKLFF.

The rearrangement joins TRBV5-1 to TRBJ1-2; 8 bases are a match to TRBD1. CDR3 length: 12 amino acids. V shed 6 bases and J 8 bases; nucleotides not matched to a gene: 6. CDR1 is SGHRS, CDR2 YFSETQ, per germline. The CDR3 reads CASTKGTGGYTF. In DNA form, the CDR3 reads TGCGCCAGCACTAAGGGGACAGGAGGCTACACCTTC.

The chain couples TRBV19 to TRBJ2-1, with a possible D match to TRBD2 (6 bases). V was pared by 6 bases and J by 4 bases, with 16 bases between. The germline V gene has CDR1 LNHDA and CDR2 SQIVND (reference sequence). CDR3 length: 15 amino acids. Here the CDR3 reads CASSAGTPPYNEQFF. CDR3 in DNA: TGTGCCAGTAGCGCCGGGACTCCCCCTTACAATGAGCAGTTCTTC.

CDR3 protein: CASRPSAGTSTQYF. CDR3 nucleotides: TGTGCCAGCAGACCATCCGCGGGGACCTCTACGCAGTATTTT. The rearrangement joins TRBV6-1 to TRBJ2-3, with a possible D match to TRBD2 (6 bases). The CDR3 is 14 residues long. From germline, CDR1 is MNHNS and CDR2 SASEGT. V was trimmed by 6 bases and J by 8 bases, leaving 18 bases between them.

This chain uses TRBV4-1 with TRBJ2-2; D is possibly TRBD2 (5 bases). The CDR3 spans 14 residues. The germline gives CDR1 MGHRA, CDR2 YSYEKL. The V end lost 5 bases, the J end lost 3 bases, and 10 bases lay between the germline ends. CDR3 region: CASSWAGDTGELFF. CDR3 in DNA: TGCGCCAGCAGCTGGGCGGGTGACACCGGGGAGCTGTTTTTT.

The rearrangement joins TRBV5-1 to TRBJ2-1; a possible D gene is TRBD2 (6 bases). The V gene lost 7 bases and the J gene lost 8 bases, with 10 bases spanning the gap. Germline lookup yields CDR1 SGHRS and CDR2 YFSETQ. There are 11 residues in the CDR3. Here the CDR3 DNA reads TGCGCCAGCCAACTAGCCGATGAGCAGTTCTTC. This translates into CASQLADEQFF.

V usage is TRBV2 and J usage is TRBJ2-1, with a weak D call TRBD2 (9 bases). The length of the CDR3 is 17 residues. Looked up from germline, CDR1 is SNHLY and CDR2 is FYNNEI. Trimming removed 10 bases at V and 3 bases at J, with 25 bases between. CDR3 nucleotides: TGTGCCATCAGGGGACAGGAGGGACTAGCAGGCTACAATGAGCAGTTCTTC. Translating it yields CAIRGQEGLAGYNEQFF.

This chain uses TRBV10-3 with TRBJ2-7; D remains ambiguous. This CDR3 region has 15 residues. The V and J ends lost 4 bases and 0 bases respectively, with 13 bases between them. Germline assignment: CDR1 ENHRY and CDR2 SYGVKD. The chain's CDR3 is CAISGFPDNSYEQYF. In DNA, the CDR3 is TGTGCCATCAGTGGATTCCCCGACAACTCCTACGAGCAGTACTTC.

This chain joins TRBV14 and TRBJ2-5; no clear D gene. Trimming pared 5 bases from V and 5 bases from J, leaving 12 bases between. The CDR3 is 13 residues long. Germline V gives CDR1 SGHDN, CDR2 FVKESK. CDR3 nucleotide sequence: TGTGCCAGCAGCGATTACGGTCGGGAGACCCAGTACTTC. Its protein product is CASSDYGRETQYF.

The chain uses TRBV6-5 and TRBJ1-1; no reliable D call. This CDR3 is 12 amino acids long. Deletions cut 8 bases from V and 6 bases from J, with 13 bases between. Germline V gene sequence: CDR1 MNHEY, CDR2 SVGAGI. The DNA for the CDR3 is TGTGCCAGCCGTCGTGGCGGCGCTGAAGCTTTCTTT. Translation gives CASRRGGAEAFF.

The chain uses TRBV9 and TRBJ2-1; D might be TRBD2 (6 bases). Germline V lookup: CDR1 SGDLS, CDR2 YYNGEE. V was pared by 0 bases and J by 5 bases, with 15 bases between. The length of the CDR3 is 16 residues. This CDR3 is CASSVDGSGTNNEQFF. DNA for the CDR3: TGTGCCAGCAGCGTAGATGGTAGCGGCACCAACAATGAGCAGTTCTTC. Looking up the rest from reference TRBV9 and TRBJ2-1 gives the full variable domain: DSGVTQTPKHLITATGQRVTLRCSPRSGDLSVYWYQQSLDQGLQFLIQYYNGEERAKGNILERFSAQQFPDLHSELNLSSLELGDSALYFCASSVDGSGTNNEQFFGPGTRLTVL.

This clone was picked up one time. This chain links TRBV2 with TRBJ2-5, with no clear D. The CDR3 is 11 amino acids. The germline V and J ends were trimmed by 2 bases and 4 bases, with 2 bases remaining between them. The germline gives CDR1 SNHLY, CDR2 FYNNEI. CDR3 nucleotides: TGTGCCAGCAGTGAACTAGAGACCCAGTACTTC. Residues: CASSELETQYF.

The rearrangement links TRBV6-5 to TRBJ2-5, with 7 bases identical to TRBD2. Losses at the gene ends were 2 bases for V and 5 bases for J; bases not matched to a gene: 8. Germline CDR1 and CDR2: MNHEY and SVGAGI. The CDR3 has 15 amino acids. CDR3 DNA sequence: TGTGCCAGCAGTTACGGAGAAGCGGGAAGGGAGACCCAGTACTTC. As protein: CASSYGEAGRETQYF.

This clone showed up just a few times. V gene TRBV11-2 combines with J gene TRBJ2-1; 8 bases agree with TRBD1. CDR3 length equals 16 residues. V lost 1 base and J lost 4; bases outside the gene matches: 6. Germline values: CDR1 SGHAT, CDR2 FQNNGV. The CDR3 spells CASSLGAGGEYNEQFF. The CDR3, as DNA: TGTGCCAGCAGCTTAGGGGCAGGGGGCGAATACAATGAGCAGTTCTTC.

This chain joins TRBV4-1 and TRBJ2-7, with TRBD2 as a possible D gene (5 bases). This CDR3 is 15 amino acids long. Per the germline V gene, CDR1 is MGHRA and CDR2 is YSYEKL. Trimming removed 1 base at V and 1 base at J, with 11 bases between. As DNA, the CDR3 is TGCGCCAGCAGCCAAGGTTCAGCGGAGTCCTACGAGCAGTACTTC. Amino acid sequence: CASSQGSAESYEQYF.

V gene TRBV2 combines with J gene TRBJ2-5, with D possibly TRBD1 on 6 matching bases. Trimming shortened V by 7 bases and J by 2 bases, and 8 bases separated the two germline ends. The CDR3 sequence is 12 residues long. Germline-derived CDR1 and CDR2 are SNHLY and FYNNEI. Here the CDR3 reads CASIGQQETQYF. The CDR3, as DNA: TGTGCCAGCATAGGACAGCAAGAGACCCAGTACTTC. Drawing the rest from reference TRBV2 and TRBJ2-5, the complete variable domain is EPEVTQTPSHQVTQMGQEVILRCVPISNHLYFYWYRQILGQKVEFLVSFYNNEISEKSEIFDDQFSVERPDGSNFTLKIRSTKLEDSAMYFCASIGQQETQYFGPGTRLLVL.

The V gene is TRBV9, the J gene TRBJ2-7; maybe TRBD2 (6 bases). Germline V lookup: CDR1 SGDLS, CDR2 YYNGEE. The V end was cut by 4 bases, the J end by 2 bases, with 16 bases between. CDR3 length: 15 amino acids. The CDR3 sequence: CASSPSGERTYEQYF. The CDR3 nucleotides are TGTGCCAGCAGCCCTTCGGGGGAGCGGACCTACGAGCAGTACTTC.

The chain is built from TRBV15 and TRBJ1-5; no clear D. The CDR3 is 13 amino acids. The V end lost 0 bases, the J end lost 3 bases, and 3 bases lay between the germline ends. CDR1 is LNHNV and CDR2 is YYDKDF in the germline V gene (reference sequence). CDR3 coding DNA: TGTGCCACCAGCAGAGATCTCAATCAGCCCCAGCATTTT. Translation gives CATSRDLNQPQHF.

About this clone: One end of the junction does not line up with germline, which may come from a read error. The chain employs TRBV7-7 and TRBJ2-5; 7 bases match TRBD2. CDR1 and CDR2 (germline): SSHAT, FNYEAQ (reference sequence). The CDR3 spans 15 residues. The CDR3 loop reads CASSRQRGRQETQYF. The CDR3 coding sequence is TGTGCTAGCAGCCGTCAGCGGGGCAGACAAGAGACCCAGTACTTC.

This chain connects TRBV2 to TRBJ2-2; tentative D call: TRBD2 (5 bases). Germline V gene lookup returns CDR1 SNHLY and CDR2 FYNNEI. With 6 bases removed from V and 6 bases from J, the gap between germline ends came to 14 bases. The CDR3 length is 14 residues. Here the CDR3 DNA reads TGTGCCAGCAGCACCCTAGCTTCGTCCGGGGAGCTGTTTTTT. Protein product: CASSTLASSGELFF.

The chain uses TRBV6-5 and TRBJ1-2; a possible D gene is TRBD1 (6 bases). The CDR3 loop spans 14 amino acids. Trimming left V 5 bases short and J 4 bases short, with 14 bases between. Germline CDR1 is MNHEY and CDR2 is SVGAGI. The CDR3 protein is CASSGDRRTYGYTF. The CDR3 DNA reads TGTGCCAGCAGTGGCGACAGGAGGACCTATGGCTACACCTTC.

This chain connects TRBV25-1 to TRBJ2-1; D is perhaps TRBD1 (5 bases). The V and J ends lost 3 bases and 9 bases respectively, with 9 bases between them. Germline V gene lookup returns CDR1 MGHDK and CDR2 SYGVNS. The CDR3 has 12 residues. The CDR3 protein is CASSDRQTEQFF. The CDR3 nucleotides read TGTGCCAGCAGTGATCGACAGACTGAGCAGTTCTTC.